The 14 T cell receptor beta chains given below trace back to one sample, sequenced in a study of graft-versus-host responses after intestinal transplantation. Their antigen targets remain unknown. Produced via immunoSEQ multiplex PCR; TCRdb's table is partial and in-frame only. Of 96,000 or so clones in the sample, approximately 90% are singletons; the top ten hold roughly 0.15%. The sequencing used unstimulated CD4+ T cells sorted from spleen or lymph node cells, collected before intestinal transplant. Receptors were obtained from a human donor who received an intestinal transplant.

This sequence joins TRBV6-5 and TRBJ1-2; D unclear. Trimming removed 4 bases from V and 8 bases from J, with 14 bases in between. Germline values: CDR1 MNHEY, CDR2 SVGAGI. This CDR3 has 13 amino acids. CDR3 in amino acids: CASSSGPPGGYTF. The CDR3 DNA reads as TGTGCCAGCAGTTCCGGGCCCCCGGGGGGCTACACCTTC.

In nucleotides, the CDR3 is TGTGCCAGCATCTCACAGGGTGTCCGCGGCTACACCTTC. Amino acids: CASISQGVRGYTF. The chain carries TRBV6-5 and TRBJ1-2; possible D gene TRBD1, 6 bases. Germline lookup yields CDR1 MNHEY and CDR2 SVGAGI. There are 13 residues in the CDR3. V lost 7 bases to trimming and J lost 8 bases, with 17 bases between them.

The chain links TRBV13 to TRBJ2-5; D call uncertain. V lost 4 bases and J 5 bases, leaving 14 bases between the germline ends. The CDR3 spans 14 residues. Germline V gives CDR1 PRHDT, CDR2 FYEKMQ (reference sequence). The CDR3, as DNA: TGTGCCAGCAGCTCTTTATGGAGCTCGGAGACCCAGTACTTC. This sequence encodes CASSSLWSSETQYF.

The table lists this clone with a few counts. The chain couples TRBV5-4 to TRBJ1-3, with D tentatively TRBD1 (5 bases). CDR3 size: 15 residues. Germline CDR1 reads SGHNT; CDR2 reads YYREEE (reference sequence). Trimming took 4 bases from V and 9 from J, leaving 20 bases between them. CDR3 residues: CASSPGEPGGITIYF. CDR3 DNA sequence: TGTGCCAGCAGCCCGGGGGAGCCGGGCGGTATCACCATATATTTT.

The chain uses TRBV7-8 and TRBJ2-1; 9 nucleotides agree with TRBD2. CDR3 length equals 14 residues. Trimming removed 1 base from V and 6 bases from J; junction bases left unmatched: 1. Germline CDR1 SGHVS, CDR2 FQNEAQ. CDR3 region: CASSLVAGVNEQFF. The CDR3 nucleotides read TGTGCCAGCAGCTTAGTAGCGGGGGTCAATGAGCAGTTCTTC.

This rearrangement joins TRBV2 to TRBJ1-2; D is unclear. The CDR3 is 13 residues long. The V gene's germline CDR1 is SNHLY and CDR2 FYNNEI. Deletions cut 3 bases from V and 8 bases from J, with 13 bases between. CDR3 region: CASSEWQVRGYTF. The CDR3 DNA sequence: TGTGCCAGCAGTGAGTGGCAGGTGCGCGGCTACACCTTC.

The J gene is TRBJ1-1, the V gene TRBV5-1; TRBD1 is a possible D gene (6 bases). V was trimmed by 7 bases and J by 1 base, leaving 11 bases between them. Looked up from germline, CDR1 is SGHRS and CDR2 is YFSETQ. This CDR3 is 13 amino acids long. The CDR3 nucleotides are TGCGCCAGCGCAATGACAGGGAACACTGAAGCTTTCTTT. It specifies CASAMTGNTEAFF.

The chain links TRBV19 to TRBJ2-5, with D perhaps matching TRBD1 (5 bases). The CDR3 is 14 residues long. Germline V gives CDR1 LNHDA, CDR2 SQIVND (reference sequence). V lost 4 bases to trimming and J lost 5 bases, with 14 bases between them. As DNA, the CDR3 is TGTGCCAGTAGTACTCATGACAGTCTCGAGACCCAGTACTTC. Translated: CASSTHDSLETQYF.

The rearrangement uses TRBV5-4 and TRBJ1-1; 9 bases map to TRBD1. V shed 3 bases and J 1 base; nucleotides not matched to a gene: 4. CDR3 length equals 15 residues. The germline V gene has CDR1 SGHNT and CDR2 YYREEE (reference sequence). The CDR3 loop reads CASSYPGQGNTEAFF. The CDR3 DNA is TGTGCCAGCAGCTACCCGGGACAGGGGAACACTGAAGCTTTCTTT. Filled out from reference TRBV5-4 and TRBJ1-1, the complete variable domain reads ETGVTQSPTHLIKTRGQQVTLRCSSQSGHNTVSWYQQALGQGPQFIFQYYREEENGRGNFPPRFSGLQFPNYSSELNVNALELDDSALYLCASSYPGQGNTEAFFGQGTRLTVV.

The chain employs TRBV5-8 and TRBJ2-2; D is perhaps TRBD2 (5 bases). CDR3 length: 13 amino acids. The ends were cut back, 4 bases at V and 5 bases at J, with 9 bases in the middle. Germline-derived CDR1 and CDR2 are SGHTS and YDEGEE. The CDR3 coding sequence is TGTGCCAGCAGCGGACTCGTGACCGGGGAGCTGTTTTTT. Its protein is CASSGLVTGELFF.

The gene calls are TRBV4-1 and TRBJ2-2; the match to TRBD2 covers 9 bases. Germline lookup yields CDR1 MGHRA and CDR2 YSYEKL. The CDR3 consists of 17 residues. The V gene end was trimmed by 0 bases and the J gene end by 5 bases; junction bases not matched to a gene: 7. The CDR3, as DNA: TGCGCCAGCAGCCAAGATAACAGCGGGGGGACAACCGGGGAGCTGTTTTTT. It is translated as CASSQDNSGGTTGELFF.

CDR3: CASSDLGLAVTDTQYF. DNA for the CDR3: TGTGCCAGTAGTGACCTTGGGCTAGCGGTCACAGATACGCAGTATTTT. The chain uses TRBV19 and TRBJ2-3; 7 bases match TRBD2. Unmatched junction bases numbered 10, after V lost 5 bases and J lost 2 bases. Per germline, CDR1 LNHDA and CDR2 SQIVND (reference sequence). The CDR3 contains 16 residues. The variable domain in full, completed from reference TRBV19 and TRBJ2-3, reads DGGITQSPKYLFRKEGQNVTLSCEQNLNHDAMYWYRQDPGQGLRLIYYSQIVNDFQKGDIAEGYSVSREKKESFPLTVTSAQKNPTAFYLCASSDLGLAVTDTQYFGPGTRLTVL.

The gene calls are TRBV5-4 and TRBJ2-2, with 8 bases lining up with TRBD2. Germline CDR1 reads SGHNT; CDR2 reads YYREEE (reference sequence). The V segment lost 1 base and the J segment 6 bases; nucleotides outside the gene matches: 2. The CDR3 is made up of 14 amino acids. As DNA, the CDR3 is TGTGCCAGCAGCTTGATGACTAGCGCCGGGGAGCTGTTTTTT. The encoded protein is CASSLMTSAGELFF.

The rearrangement uses TRBV6-5 and TRBJ1-4; no clear D gene. The V gene lost 6 bases and the J gene lost 4 bases, with 9 bases spanning the gap. The CDR3 has 13 residues. Germline V lookup: CDR1 MNHEY, CDR2 SVGAGI. Written as DNA, the CDR3 is TGTGCCAGCAGCTTGACGGGTAATGAAAAACTGTTTTTT. Encoded protein: CASSLTGNEKLFF.